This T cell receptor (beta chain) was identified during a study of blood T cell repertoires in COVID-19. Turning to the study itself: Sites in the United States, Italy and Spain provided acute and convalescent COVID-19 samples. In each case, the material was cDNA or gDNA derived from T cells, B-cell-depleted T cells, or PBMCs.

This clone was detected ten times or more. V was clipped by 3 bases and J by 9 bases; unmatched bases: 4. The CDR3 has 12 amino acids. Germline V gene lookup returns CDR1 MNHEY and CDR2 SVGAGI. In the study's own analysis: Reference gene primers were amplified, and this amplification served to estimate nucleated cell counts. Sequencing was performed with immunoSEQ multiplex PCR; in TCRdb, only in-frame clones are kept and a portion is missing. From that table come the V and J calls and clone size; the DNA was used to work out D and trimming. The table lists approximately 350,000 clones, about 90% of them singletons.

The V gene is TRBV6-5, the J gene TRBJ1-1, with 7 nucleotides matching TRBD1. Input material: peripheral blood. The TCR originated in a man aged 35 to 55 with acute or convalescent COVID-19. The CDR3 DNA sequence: TGTGCCAGCAGTTATACGGGACAGAAAGCTTTCTTT. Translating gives CASSYTGQKAFF.